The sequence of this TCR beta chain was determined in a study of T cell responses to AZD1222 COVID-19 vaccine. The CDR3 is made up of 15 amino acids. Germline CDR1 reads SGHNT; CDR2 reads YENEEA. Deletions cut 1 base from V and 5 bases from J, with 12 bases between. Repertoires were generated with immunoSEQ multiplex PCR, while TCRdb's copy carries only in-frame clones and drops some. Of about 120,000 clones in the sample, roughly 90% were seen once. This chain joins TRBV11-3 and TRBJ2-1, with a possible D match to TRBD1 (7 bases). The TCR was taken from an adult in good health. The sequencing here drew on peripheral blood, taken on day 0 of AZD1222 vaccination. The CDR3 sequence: CASSLGGDSNNEQFF. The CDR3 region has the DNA TGTGCCAGCAGCTTAGGCGGGGACAGCAACAATGAGCAGTTCTTC.